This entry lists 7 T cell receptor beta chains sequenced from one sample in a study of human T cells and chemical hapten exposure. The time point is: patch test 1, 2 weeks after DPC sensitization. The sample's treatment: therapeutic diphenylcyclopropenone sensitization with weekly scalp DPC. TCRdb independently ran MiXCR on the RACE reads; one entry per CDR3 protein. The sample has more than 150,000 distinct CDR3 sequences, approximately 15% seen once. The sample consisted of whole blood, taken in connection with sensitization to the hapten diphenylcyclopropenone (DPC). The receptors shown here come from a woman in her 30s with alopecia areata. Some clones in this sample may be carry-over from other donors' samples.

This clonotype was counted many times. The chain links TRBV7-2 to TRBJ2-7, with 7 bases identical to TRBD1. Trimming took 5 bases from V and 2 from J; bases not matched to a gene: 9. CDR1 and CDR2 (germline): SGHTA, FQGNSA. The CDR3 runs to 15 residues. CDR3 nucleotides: TGTGCCAGCAGCCGTTCCGGGACAGAGCCCTACGAGCAGTACTTC. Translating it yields CASSRSGTEPYEQYF. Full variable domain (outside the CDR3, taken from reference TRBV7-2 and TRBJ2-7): GAGVSQSPSNKVTEKGKDVELRCDPISGHTALYWYRQSLGQGLEFLIYFQGNSAPDKSGLPSDRFSAERTGGSVSTLTIQRTQQEDSAVYLCASSRSGTEPYEQYFGPGTRLTVT.

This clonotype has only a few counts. CDR3 DNA: TGCAGCGCCCGGACAGGAAACACCGGGGAGCTGTTTTTT. Translated, it gives CSARTGNTGELFF. The chain couples TRBV29-1 to TRBJ2-2; the match to TRBD1 covers 7 bases. Trimming took 7 bases from V and 2 from J; bases not matched to a gene: 4. This CDR3 comprises 13 residues. Germline CDR1 SQVTM, CDR2 ANQGSEA.

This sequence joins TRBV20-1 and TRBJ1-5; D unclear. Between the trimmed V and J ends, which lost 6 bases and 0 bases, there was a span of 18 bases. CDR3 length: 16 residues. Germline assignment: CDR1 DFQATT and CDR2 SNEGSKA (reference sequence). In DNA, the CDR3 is TGCAGTGCCCCCCCGGGAGGTTCTGATAGCAATCAGCCCCAGCATTTT. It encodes CSAPPGGSDSNQPQHF.

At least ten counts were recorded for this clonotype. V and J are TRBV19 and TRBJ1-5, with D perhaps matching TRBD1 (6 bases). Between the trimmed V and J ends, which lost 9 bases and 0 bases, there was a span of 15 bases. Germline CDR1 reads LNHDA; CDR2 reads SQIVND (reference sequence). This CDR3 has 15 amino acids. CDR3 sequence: CASTRTANSNQPQHF. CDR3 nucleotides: TGTGCCAGCACGCGGACAGCGAATAGCAATCAGCCCCAGCATTTT.

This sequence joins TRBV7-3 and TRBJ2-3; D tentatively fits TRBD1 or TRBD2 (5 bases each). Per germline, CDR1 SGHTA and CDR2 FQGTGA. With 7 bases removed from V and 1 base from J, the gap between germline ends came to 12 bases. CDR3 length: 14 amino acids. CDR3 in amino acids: CASKGRGGTDTQYF. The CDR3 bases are TGTGCCAGCAAAGGAAGGGGAGGCACAGATACGCAGTATTTT.

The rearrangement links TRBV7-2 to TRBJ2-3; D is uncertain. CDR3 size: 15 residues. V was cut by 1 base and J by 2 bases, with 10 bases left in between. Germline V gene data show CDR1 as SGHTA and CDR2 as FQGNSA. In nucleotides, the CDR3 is TGTGCCAGCAGCTTAGTAGGGAAACCCACAGATACGCAGTATTTT. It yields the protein CASSLVGKPTDTQYF.

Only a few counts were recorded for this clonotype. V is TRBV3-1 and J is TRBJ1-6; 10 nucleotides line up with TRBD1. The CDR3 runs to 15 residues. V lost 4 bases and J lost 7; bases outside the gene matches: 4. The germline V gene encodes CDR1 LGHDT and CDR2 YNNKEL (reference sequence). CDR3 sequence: CASSPLGQGNSPLHF. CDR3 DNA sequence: TGTGCCAGCAGCCCACTGGGACAGGGGAATTCACCCCTCCACTTT.